This is a list of T cell receptor beta chains from one sample in a study of blood T cell repertoires in COVID-19. Data came from immunoSEQ multiplex PCR; TCRdb stores just in-frame clones and leaves some out. The sample carries about 160,000 clones, 87% recorded once. The sequencing input was peripheral blood. Receptors originate from a woman aged 55-69 years with active or convalescent COVID-19. Both conserved end residues are part of each CDR3. A D gene is named only where the DNA matches it firmly. Some rows mark clone size as missing; the rest say once, few, many or name a class of expanded clone.

J gene	D gene	clone size	V gene	CDR3 DNA	CDR3 protein
TRBJ1-5	NA	NA	TRBV10-3	TGTGCCATCAGTGAGGCAGGGGGCAATCAGCCCCAGCATTTT	CAISEAGGNQPQHF
TRBJ1-1	NA	NA	TRBV29-1	TGCAGCGCCGCAGGGATCGGGGGAACTGAAGCTTTCTTT	CSAAGIGGTEAFF
TRBJ1-3	TRBD1	NA	TRBV6-5	TGTGCCAGCAGTCATCTCAGGGGGAGTGGAAACACCATATATTTT	CASSHLRGSGNTIYF
TRBJ1-6	NA	NA	TRBV5-5	TGTGCCAGCAGCTTGGGGGCAGGGTTTTTACGTTCACCCCTCCACTTT	CASSLGAGFLRSPLHF
TRBJ1-1	TRBD1	NA	TRBV7-3	TGTGCCAGCAGCGGACAGGGGCACACTGAAGCTTTCTTT	CASSGQGHTEAFF
TRBJ2-3	NA	NA	TRBV5-6	TGTGCCAGCAGCCCCGGCGTCGAGGGTACGCAGTATTTT	CASSPGVEGTQYF
TRBJ1-5	TRBD1	NA	TRBV6-4	TGTGCCAGCCAAGACAGGGTTGGAAAGCCCCAGCATTTT	CASQDRVGKPQHF
TRBJ1-2	NA	NA	TRBV2	TGTGCCAGCTCGGACAATAACTATGGCTACACCTTC	CASSDNNYGYTF
TRBJ1-2	NA	NA	TRBV11-3	TGTGCCAGCAGCTTGAGTCGGAGGGGCAAAGTGGAGGGCTACACCTTC	CASSLSRRGKVEGYTF
TRBJ1-2	NA	NA	TRBV6-1	TGTGCCAGCAGTGAACCTCTGGGCAGGCATTACTATGGCTACACCTTC	CASSEPLGRHYYGYTF
TRBJ1-2	NA	NA	TRBV7-9	TGTGCCAGCAGCCCGGACTTTAACTATGGCTACACCTTC	CASSPDFNYGYTF
TRBJ2-5	NA	NA	TRBV25-1	TGTGCCAGCAGTGTCCCGTCGGGGACCCAGTACTTC	CASSVPSGTQYF
TRBJ1-3	NA	NA	TRBV4-3	TGCGCCAGCAGCCAAGAACGGCAGGGGTCGGGAAACACCATATATTTT	CASSQERQGSGNTIYF
TRBJ2-7	NA	once	TRBV4-1	TGCGCCAGCAGCCAAGATGGCGCGGGAACCTACGAGCAGTACTTC	CASSQDGAGTYEQYF
TRBJ2-3	NA	NA	TRBV5-1	TGCGCCAGCAGCCGGGACTCTGCATCACGAGATACGCAGTATTTT	CASSRDSASRDTQYF
TRBJ1-2	NA	NA	TRBV5-5	TGTGCCAGCAGCCCATCAACAGGGTTGGCTGGCTACACCTTC	CASSPSTGLAGYTF
TRBJ2-1	TRBD2	once	TRBV10-1	TGCGCCAGCAGCGCATCACTAGCGGGGGTGTCCTTCTTC	CASSASLAGVSFF
TRBJ2-3	TRBD1	NA	TRBV19	TGTGCCAGTAGTCAACGGTCCAGGGGGTGGGAAGATACGCAGTATTTT	CASSQRSRGWEDTQYF
TRBJ2-1	NA	NA	TRBV18	TGTGCCAGCTCGTCCCAGACGGGGAATGAGCAGTTCTTC	CASSSQTGNEQFF
TRBJ2-1	NA	NA	TRBV2	TGTGCCAGCACGCTAGCAACCAATGGAGAGCAGTTCTTC	CASTLATNGEQFF
TRBJ2-7	NA	NA	TRBV18	TGTGCCAGCTCACCCCCCTCCGCGCAGGAGGGTAACGAGCAGTACTTC	CASSPPSAQEGNEQYF
TRBJ1-1	NA	NA	TRBV6-5	TGTGCCAGCAGTTACCCAGCCAGGGTAAAGTATGAAGCTTTCTTT	CASSYPARVKYEAFF
TRBJ2-7	TRBD1	NA	TRBV4-1	TGCGCCAGCAGCCGAATTTCCGGGACAGGGAACTCCTACGAGCAGTACTTC	CASSRISGTGNSYEQYF
TRBJ1-2	NA	NA	TRBV3-1/TRBV3-2	TGTGCCAGCAGCCAAGATCAGCCAGGGGCTTGGGGCTACACCTTC	CASSQDQPGAWGYTF
TRBJ2-3	TRBD2	NA	TRBV10-3	TGTGCCATCAATCGCGGGGGGGCTGTAGATACGCAGTATTTT	CAINRGGAVDTQYF
TRBJ2-1	TRBD2	NA	TRBV6-5	TGTGCCAGCAGTAGTAGCGGGGGGTACTACAATGAGCAGTTCTTC	CASSSSGGYYNEQFF
TRBJ1-5	NA	NA	TRBV2	TGTGCCAGCAGTGAAAAGACACAGGCGTCTAGACAGCCCCAGCATTTT	CASSEKTQASRQPQHF
TRBJ1-5	NA	once	TRBV10-1	TGCGCCAGCAGGCCGGGACAACAGGGAATGCAGCCCCAGCATTTT	CASRPGQQGMQPQHF
TRBJ1-1	NA	NA	TRBV2	TGTGCCAGCAGAGCGCTTACCCGAGCTGAAGCTTTCTTT	CASRALTRAEAFF
TRBJ2-7	TRBD1	NA	TRBV27	TGTGCCAGCAGGGATACCCCGGGACAGGGGTCATACGAGCAGTACTTC	CASRDTPGQGSYEQYF
TRBJ1-1	TRBD1	NA	TRBV10-2	TGCGCCAGCAGTTCCGGGACAGGGTTTTTGGTTGAAGCTTTCTTT	CASSSGTGFLVEAFF
TRBJ2-1	TRBD1	NA	TRBV12-5	TGTGCTAGTGGTCTCACAGGGGGTGAGCAGTTCTTC	CASGLTGGEQFF
TRBJ1-5	NA	NA	TRBV3-1/TRBV3-2	TGTGCCAGCAGCCAGGACTCCGGGGGGCCCCAGCATTTT	CASSQDSGGPQHF
TRBJ1-2	TRBD1	NA	TRBV5-1	TGCGCCAGCAGCACCCCGCAGGGGGACCATGGCTACACCTTC	CASSTPQGDHGYTF
TRBJ2-3	TRBD2	NA	TRBV9	TGTGCCAGCAGCGTAGACATGGGACTAGCGGGGGTAGATACGCAGTATTTT	CASSVDMGLAGVDTQYF
TRBJ1-5	TRBD1	NA	TRBV3-1/TRBV3-2	TGTGCCAGCAGCCACGGGACAGGGGGTTCCCAGCATTTT	CASSHGTGGSQHF
TRBJ2-1	NA	NA	TRBV3-1/TRBV3-2	TGTGCCAGCAGCCAAGATAACAGCTACAATGAGCAGTTCTTC	CASSQDNSYNEQFF
TRBJ2-6	TRBD1	NA	TRBV19	TGTGCCAGTACCAGGACAGGGTTTAGCTCTGGGGCCAACGTCCTGACTTTC	CASTRTGFSSGANVLTF
TRBJ2-1	TRBD1	once	TRBV6-6	TGTGCCAGCAGTTACGTGACAGGGATTGAGCAGTTCTTC	CASSYVTGIEQFF
TRBJ1-2	NA	NA	TRBV7-2	TGTGCCAGCAGCTTAGTAGGTCCCCGTAGGGAGAACACCTTC	CASSLVGPRRENTF
TRBJ1-2	NA	NA	TRBV5-4	TGTGCCAGCAGCTTAGGCCAGGCTAACTATGGCTACACCTTC	CASSLGQANYGYTF
TRBJ1-1	NA	few	TRBV6-2/TRBV6-3	TGTGCCAGCAGTTACTCCCTCCCCAGGTTGGCTTTCTTT	CASSYSLPRLAFF
TRBJ1-5	TRBD1	NA	TRBV6-5	TGTGCCAGCAGCCCAGGGGGCCGTTTCAATCAGCCCCAGCATTTT	CASSPGGRFNQPQHF
TRBJ2-5	NA	NA	TRBV6-2/TRBV6-3	TGTGCCAGCAGTTACCCCGGTGTACGCGAGACCCAGTACTTC	CASSYPGVRETQYF
TRBJ1-2	TRBD1	NA	TRBV7-9	TGTGCCAGCAGCCTTCAAACAGGGGGCGATGGCTACACCTTC	CASSLQTGGDGYTF
TRBJ2-2	NA	NA	TRBV4-3	TGCGCCAGCAGCCAAGAAGCCAGGGGATGGACCGGGGAGCTGTTTTTT	CASSQEARGWTGELFF
TRBJ2-1	NA	few	TRBV29-1	TGCAGCGTTGAAGATACGTACATAACAGTGCAGTTCTTC	CSVEDTYITVQFF
TRBJ1-2	NA	few	TRBV4-3	TGCGCCAGCAGCCAAGCAGGTGGCTATGGCTACACCTTC	CASSQAGGYGYTF
TRBJ2-1	TRBD2	once	TRBV6-2/TRBV6-3	TGTGCCAGCAGTTATACCGGGGGGGCCATCGATCCCTACAATGAGCAGTTCTTC	CASSYTGGAIDPYNEQFF
TRBJ2-1	TRBD1	NA	TRBV6-5	TGTGCCAGCAGCAGGGACAGGACTCGCAATGAGCAGTTCTTC	CASSRDRTRNEQFF
TRBJ1-1	TRBD1	once	TRBV6-1	TGTGCCAGCAGTGACCTTGGGAGACAGGGATTGAACACTGAAGCTTTCTTT	CASSDLGRQGLNTEAFF
TRBJ2-7	NA	NA	TRBV6-2/TRBV6-3	TGTGCCAGCAGTTACCCTCAGCAGGCCATCCTTCACGAGCAGTACTTC	CASSYPQQAILHEQYF